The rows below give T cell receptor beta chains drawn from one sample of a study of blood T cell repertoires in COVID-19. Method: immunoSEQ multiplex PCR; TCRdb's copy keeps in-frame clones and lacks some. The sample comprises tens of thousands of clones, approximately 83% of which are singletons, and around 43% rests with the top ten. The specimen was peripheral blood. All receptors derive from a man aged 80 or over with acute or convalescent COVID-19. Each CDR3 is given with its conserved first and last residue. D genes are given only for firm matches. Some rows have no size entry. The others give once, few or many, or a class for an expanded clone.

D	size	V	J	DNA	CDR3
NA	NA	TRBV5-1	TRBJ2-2	TGCGCCAGCAGCTACGGTCAAACCGGGGAGCTGTTTTTT	CASSYGQTGELFF
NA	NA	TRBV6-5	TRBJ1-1	TGTGCCAGCAGTTCGGGACAGAACACTGAAGCTTTCTTT	CASSSGQNTEAFF
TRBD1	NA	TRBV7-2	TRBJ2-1	TGTGCCAGCAGCTTAGACCCAATGACAGGGCTCCCTAAGATGAATGAGCAGTTCTTC	CASSLDPMTGLPKMNEQFF
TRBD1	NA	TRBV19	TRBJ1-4	TGTGCCAGCCGGACAGGGGTAGGGGAAAAACTGTTTTTT	CASRTGVGEKLFF
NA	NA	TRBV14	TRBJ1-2	TGTGCCAGCAGCCAAGGAGGTTATGGCTACACCTTC	CASSQGGYGYTF
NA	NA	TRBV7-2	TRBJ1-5	TGTGCCAGCAGCTTAGGTGTCAGTTACAATCAGCCCCAGCATTTT	CASSLGVSYNQPQHF
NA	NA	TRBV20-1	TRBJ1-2	TGCAGTGCTAGTAGGGGTATGAGCTACACCTTC	CSASRGMSYTF
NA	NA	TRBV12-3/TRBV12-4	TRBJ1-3	TGTGCCAGTTCTCGCGGTTCTGGAAACACCATATATTTT	CASSRGSGNTIYF
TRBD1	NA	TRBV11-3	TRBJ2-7	TGTGCCAGCAGCTTAACCCAGGGGGCCGAGCAGTACTTC	CASSLTQGAEQYF
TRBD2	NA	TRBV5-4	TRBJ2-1	TGTGCCAGCAGCTACGGACTAGCGGGAGGAGGTGAGCAGTTCTTC	CASSYGLAGGGEQFF
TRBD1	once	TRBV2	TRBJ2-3	TGTGCCAGCAGCGTCGGGACAGGGGCGAGCACAGATACGCAGTATTTT	CASSVGTGASTDTQYF
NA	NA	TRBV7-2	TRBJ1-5	TGTGCCAGCAGCCAACAGGGATGGCAGCCCCAGCATTTT	CASSQQGWQPQHF
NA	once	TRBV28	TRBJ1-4	TGTGCCAGCACAGTTAATGAAAAACTGTTTTTT	CASTVNEKLFF
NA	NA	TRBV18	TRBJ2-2	TGTGCCAGCTCACCCCAACAGGGTCGTGACACCGGGGAGCTGTTTTTT	CASSPQQGRDTGELFF
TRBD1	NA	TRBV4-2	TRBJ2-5	TGTGCCAGCAGCCTAACAGGGGGTGGGTCGGAGACCCAGTACTTC	CASSLTGGGSETQYF
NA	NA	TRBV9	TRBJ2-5	TGTGCCAGCAGTCCGGGGGTCTTGCAAGAGACCCAGTACTTC	CASSPGVLQETQYF
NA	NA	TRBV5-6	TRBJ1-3	TGTGCCAGCAGCTTGTACCGGTCCTCTGGAAACACCATATATTTT	CASSLYRSSGNTIYF
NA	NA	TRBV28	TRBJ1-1	TGTGCCAGCAGTTCCCGGACCCCTCTTAGCGGGAAAGCTTTCTTT	CASSSRTPLSGKAFF
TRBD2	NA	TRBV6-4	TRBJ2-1	TGTGCCAGCAGTCCCAGGACTAGCCGATCCTACAATGAGCAGTTCTTC	CASSPRTSRSYNEQFF
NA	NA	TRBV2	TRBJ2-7	TGTGCCAGCAGTGAATTGGGGGGAGACTCCTACGAGCAGTACTTC	CASSELGGDSYEQYF
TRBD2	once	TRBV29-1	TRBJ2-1	TGCAGCGTTGGTACCACTAGCGGGAGTTACAATGAGCAGTTCTTC	CSVGTTSGSYNEQFF
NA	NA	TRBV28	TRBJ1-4	TGTGCCAGCAGTTCCCTAAGACAGGCTAATGAAAAACTGTTTTTT	CASSSLRQANEKLFF
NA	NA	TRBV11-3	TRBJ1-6	TGTGCCAGCAGCTTAGGAGGGAATTCACCCCTCCACTTT	CASSLGGNSPLHF
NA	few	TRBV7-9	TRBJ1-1	TGTGCCAGCAGCGGCGGTAGTCTGAACACTGAAGCTTTCTTT	CASSGGSLNTEAFF
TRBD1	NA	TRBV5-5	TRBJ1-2	TGTGCCAGCAGCTGGGGGACAGGGCGAAATGGCTACACCTTC	CASSWGTGRNGYTF
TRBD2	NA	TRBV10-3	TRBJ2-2	TGTGCCATCAGCCCCGGGACTAGCGCCACCGGGGAGCTGTTTTTT	CAISPGTSATGELFF
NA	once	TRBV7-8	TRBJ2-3	TGTGCCAGCAGCCTGCGGACTGATACGCAGTATTTT	CASSLRTDTQYF
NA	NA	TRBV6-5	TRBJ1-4	TGTGCCAGCAGAATTGAGGACTGGGGTGAAAAACTGTTTTTT	CASRIEDWGEKLFF
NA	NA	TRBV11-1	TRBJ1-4	TGTGCCAGCAGCTTACCCCCGAGCGAAAAACTGTTTTTT	CASSLPPSEKLFF
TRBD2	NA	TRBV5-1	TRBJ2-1	TGCGCCAGCAGCTTGGTTGGGACTAGCGGCAATGAGCAGTTCTTC	CASSLVGTSGNEQFF
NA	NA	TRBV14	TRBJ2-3	TGTGCCAGCAGCCAAGCGCTCAGGGGCGCAGATACGCAGTATTTT	CASSQALRGADTQYF
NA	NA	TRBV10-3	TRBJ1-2	TGTGCCATCAGTGAGTATCGGGTAGAACGCTATGGCTACACCTTC	CAISEYRVERYGYTF
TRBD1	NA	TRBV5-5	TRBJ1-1	TGTGCCAGCAGCTGGACAGGGGAGGAAGCTTTCTTT	CASSWTGEEAFF
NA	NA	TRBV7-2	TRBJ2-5	TGTGCCAGCAGCCGGTCGGGTTTCCAAGAGACCCAGTACTTC	CASSRSGFQETQYF
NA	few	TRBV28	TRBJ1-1	TGTGCCAGCATTAACAGTCGGAACACTGAAGCTTTCTTT	CASINSRNTEAFF
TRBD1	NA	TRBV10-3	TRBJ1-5	TGTGCCATCAGTGAGTCGATCAGGGGGCCCGGCAATCAGCCCCAGCATTTT	CAISESIRGPGNQPQHF
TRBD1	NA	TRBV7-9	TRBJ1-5	TGTGCCAGCAGCTTAGGACCCACAGGGGACAATCAGCCCCAGCATTTT	CASSLGPTGDNQPQHF
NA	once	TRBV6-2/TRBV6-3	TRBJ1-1	TGTGCCAGCAGTTACAGGACCGGGACTTGGAACACTGAAGCTTTCTTT	CASSYRTGTWNTEAFF
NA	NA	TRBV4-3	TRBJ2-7	TGCGCCAGCAGCCAAGATAGGGGGTACGAGCAGTACTTC	CASSQDRGYEQYF
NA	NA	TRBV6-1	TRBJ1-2	TGTGCCAGCAGTGAGGCAGGGGCGGATGGCTACACCTTC	CASSEAGADGYTF
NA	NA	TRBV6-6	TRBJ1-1	TGTGCCAGCAGTTACCCTCAGGGGCAGGGCACTGAAGCTTTCTTT	CASSYPQGQGTEAFF
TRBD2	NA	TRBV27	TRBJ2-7	TGTGCCAGCAGTTTAACTAGCGTATACGAGCAGTACTTC	CASSLTSVYEQYF
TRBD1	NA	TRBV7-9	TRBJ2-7	TGTGCCAGCAGCGAAACGACAGGGGGCTCGATTGAGCAGTACTTC	CASSETTGGSIEQYF
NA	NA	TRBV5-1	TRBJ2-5	TGCGCCAGCAGCTTCCCTAGGGGAGAGACCCAGTACTTC	CASSFPRGETQYF
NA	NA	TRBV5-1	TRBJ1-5	TGCGCCAGCAGCCCGGACAACAATCAGCCCCAGCATTTT	CASSPDNNQPQHF
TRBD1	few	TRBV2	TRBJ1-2	TGTGCCAACTCGACAGGGGGAGGTTATGGCTACACCTTC	CANSTGGGYGYTF
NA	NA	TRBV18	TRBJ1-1	TGTGCCAGCTCACCATTGGAGGGTTGGACTGAAGCTTTCTTT	CASSPLEGWTEAFF
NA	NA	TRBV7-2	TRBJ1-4	TGTGCCAGCAGCTTAGGACGGGGGGAACTTCGACTGTTTTTT	CASSLGRGELRLFF
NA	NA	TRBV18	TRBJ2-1	TGTGCCAGCTCACCACCGGGAGACAAGTCCTACAATGAGCAGTTCTTC	CASSPPGDKSYNEQFF
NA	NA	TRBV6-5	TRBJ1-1	TGTGCCAGCAATCTTCGAGGCCCGAACGCTGAAGCTTTCTTT	CASNLRGPNAEAFF
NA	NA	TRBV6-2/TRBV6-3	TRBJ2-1	TGTGCCAGCAGTAGCGATCCCTACAATGAGCAGTTCTTC	CASSSDPYNEQFF
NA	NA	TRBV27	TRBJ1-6	TGTGCCAGCACCCTAGCAGCCTCAAATTCACCCCTCCACTTT	CASTLAASNSPLHF
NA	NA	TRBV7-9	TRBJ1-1	TGTGCCAGCAGCACCAGACCCGGGGACACTGAAGCTTTCTTT	CASSTRPGDTEAFF
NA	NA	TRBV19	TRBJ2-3	TGTGCCAGTAGCCGCTCCCAGGGGCGCCCAGATACGCAGTATTTT	CASSRSQGRPDTQYF
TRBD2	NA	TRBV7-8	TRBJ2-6	TGTGCCAGCAGCTTAGGGGGACTAGCGGGATTCACTGGGGCCAACGTCCTGACTTTC	CASSLGGLAGFTGANVLTF